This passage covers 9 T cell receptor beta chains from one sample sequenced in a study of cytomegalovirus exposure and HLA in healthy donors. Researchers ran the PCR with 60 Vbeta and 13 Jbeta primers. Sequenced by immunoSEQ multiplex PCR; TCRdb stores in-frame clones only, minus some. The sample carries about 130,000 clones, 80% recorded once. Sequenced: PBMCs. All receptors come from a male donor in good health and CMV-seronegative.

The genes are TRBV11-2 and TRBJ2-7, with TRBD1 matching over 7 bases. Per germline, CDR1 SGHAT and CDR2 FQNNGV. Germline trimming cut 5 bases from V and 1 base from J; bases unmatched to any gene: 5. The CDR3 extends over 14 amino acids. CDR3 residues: CASSTYRGSYEQYF. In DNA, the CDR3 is TGTGCCAGCAGCACATACAGGGGATCCTACGAGCAGTACTTC. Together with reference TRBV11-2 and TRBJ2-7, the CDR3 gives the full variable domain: EAGVAQSPRYKIIEKRQSVAFWCNPISGHATLYWYQQILGQGPKLLIQFQNNGVVDDSQLPKDRFSAERLKGVDSTLKIQPAKLEDSAVYLCASSTYRGSYEQYFGPGTRLTVT.

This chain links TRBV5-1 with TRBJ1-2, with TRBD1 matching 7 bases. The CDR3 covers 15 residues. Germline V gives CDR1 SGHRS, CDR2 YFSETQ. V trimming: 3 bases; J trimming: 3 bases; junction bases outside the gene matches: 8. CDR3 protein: CASSSTTGDDYGYTF. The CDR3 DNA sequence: TGCGCCAGCAGCTCAACTACAGGGGACGACTATGGCTACACCTTC.

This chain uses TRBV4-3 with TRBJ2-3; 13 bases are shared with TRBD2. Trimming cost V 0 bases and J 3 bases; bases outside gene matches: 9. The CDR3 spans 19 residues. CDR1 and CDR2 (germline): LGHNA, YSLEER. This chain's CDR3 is CASSQDRTSGGRGTDTQYF. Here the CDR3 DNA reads TGCGCCAGCAGCCAAGATCGGACTAGCGGGGGCCGGGGGACAGATACGCAGTATTTT.

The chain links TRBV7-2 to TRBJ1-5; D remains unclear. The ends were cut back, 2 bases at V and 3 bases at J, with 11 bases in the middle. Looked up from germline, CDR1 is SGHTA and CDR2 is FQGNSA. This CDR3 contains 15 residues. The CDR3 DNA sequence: TGTGCCAGCAGCTTATCTCGGGGAAACAATCAGCCCCAGCATTTT. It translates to CASSLSRGNNQPQHF.

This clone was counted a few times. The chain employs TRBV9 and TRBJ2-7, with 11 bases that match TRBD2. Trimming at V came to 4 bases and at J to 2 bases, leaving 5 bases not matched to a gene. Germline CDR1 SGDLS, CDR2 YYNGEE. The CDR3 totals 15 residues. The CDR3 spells CASSPLAGGTYEQYF. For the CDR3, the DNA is TGTGCCAGCAGCCCCCTAGCGGGGGGCACCTACGAGCAGTACTTC.

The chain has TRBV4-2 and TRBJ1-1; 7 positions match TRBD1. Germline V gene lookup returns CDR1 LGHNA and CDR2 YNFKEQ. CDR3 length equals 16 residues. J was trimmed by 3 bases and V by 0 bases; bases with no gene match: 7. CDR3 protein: CASSQDPAGGHTEAFF. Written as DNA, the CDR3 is TGTGCCAGCAGCCAAGATCCGGCAGGGGGACACACTGAAGCTTTCTTT.

The CDR3 nucleotides read TGCGCCAGTGCCGAGGGAGGAACCTACGAGCAGTACTTC. Translating gives CASAEGGTYEQYF. The rearrangement uses TRBV10-2 and TRBJ2-5; maybe TRBD2 (6 bases). The J call may be mistaken, given a closer DNA end match to TRBJ2-7. Germline-derived CDR1 and CDR2 are WSHSY and SAAADI. The CDR3 spans 13 residues.

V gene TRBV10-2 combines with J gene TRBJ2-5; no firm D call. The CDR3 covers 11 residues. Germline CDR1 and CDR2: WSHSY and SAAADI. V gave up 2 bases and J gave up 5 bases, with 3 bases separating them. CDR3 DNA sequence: TGCGCCAGCAGTGAGCAGGAGACCCAGTACTTC. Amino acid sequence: CASSEQETQYF.

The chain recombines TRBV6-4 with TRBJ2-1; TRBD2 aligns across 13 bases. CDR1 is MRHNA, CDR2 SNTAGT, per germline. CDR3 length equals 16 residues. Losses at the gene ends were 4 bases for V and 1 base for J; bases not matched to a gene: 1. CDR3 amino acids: CASSGTSGGSYNEQFF. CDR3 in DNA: TGTGCCAGCAGTGGGACTAGCGGGGGATCCTACAATGAGCAGTTCTTC.